These 25 T cell receptor beta chains came from one sample sequenced in a study of technical replicates of blood from four donors. TCRdb's table, derived via immunoSEQ multiplex PCR, lists solely in-frame clones and lacks some. This sample has under 85,000 clones, with 93% found just once. Sequencing used T cells isolated from PBMCs. Every receptor here comes from a human donor in good health.

The gene calls are TRBV5-4 and TRBJ1-2, with 7 bases aligning to TRBD1. Trimming removed 0 bases from V and 12 bases from J; junction bases left unmatched: 8. The CDR3 covers 13 residues. Germline V CDR1 and CDR2: SGHNT, YYREEE (reference sequence). The CDR3 loop is CASSLETGWLHTF. CDR3 sequence (DNA): TGTGCCAGCAGCTTGGAGACAGGGTGGCTCCACACCTTC.

This clone has a single count. V usage is TRBV28 and J usage is TRBJ1-3; D unclear. V lost 8 bases and J 0 bases, leaving 14 bases between the germline ends. The CDR3 has 15 amino acids. In germline, CDR1 is MDHEN, CDR2 SYDVKM. CDR3 coding DNA: TGTGCCAGCGTAGGAACGGGAAGCTCTGGAAACACCATATATTTT. This gives the protein CASVGTGSSGNTIYF.

The chain recombines TRBV9 with TRBJ1-2; TRBD1 is a possible D gene (5 bases). V dropped 5 bases and J dropped 5 bases, with 13 bases sitting between them. This CDR3 is 13 amino acids long. Germline CDR1 is SGDLS and CDR2 is YYNGEE. CDR3 DNA: TGTGCCAGCAGTGGGGCGCAGGGTTATGGCTACACCTTC. This translates into CASSGAQGYGYTF.

The CDR3 region is CASSPTTSGQETQYF. The DNA for the CDR3 is TGTGCCAGCAGCCCCACTACTAGCGGTCAAGAGACCCAGTACTTC. The chain carries TRBV6-4 and TRBJ2-5; 8 bases are shared with TRBD2. Trimming cost V 6 bases and J 2 bases; bases outside gene matches: 8. The CDR3 is 15 residues long. Germline CDR1 MRHNA, CDR2 SNTAGT.

This clone has just one count. The rearrangement uses TRBV4-2 and TRBJ1-3, with D possibly being TRBD1 (6 bases). The CDR3 extends over 15 amino acids. Trimming removed 0 bases at V and 0 bases at J, with 6 bases between. CDR1 is LGHNA, CDR2 YNFKEQ, per germline. This chain's CDR3 is CASSQETGSGNTIYF. In DNA form, the CDR3 reads TGTGCCAGCAGCCAAGAGACAGGCTCTGGAAACACCATATATTTT.

V gene TRBV2 combines with J gene TRBJ2-3, with D possibly being TRBD2 (6 bases). Germline V lookup: CDR1 SNHLY, CDR2 FYNNEI. There are 13 residues in the CDR3. V lost 6 bases and J 11 bases, leaving 18 bases between the germline ends. The CDR3 DNA reads TGTGCCAGCAGCAAGGAAGGCGGAGGGAGGCAGTATTTT. It codes for CASSKEGGGRQYF. The full variable domain, its missing parts supplied by reference TRBV2 and TRBJ2-3, is EPEVTQTPSHQVTQMGQEVILRCVPISNHLYFYWYRQILGQKVEFLVSFYNNEISEKSEIFDDQFSVERPDGSNFTLKIRSTKLEDSAMYFCASSKEGGGRQYFGPGTRLTVL.

The CDR3 nucleotides are TGCGCCAGCAGCTTAGCGGGGGGGGGTACGCAGTATTTT. Amino acid sequence: CASSLAGGGTQYF. The chain uses TRBV5-1 and TRBJ2-3, with 10 bases matching TRBD2. Germline V lookup: CDR1 SGHRS, CDR2 YFSETQ. This CDR3 region has 13 residues. Trimming at V came to 2 bases and at J to 8 bases, leaving 2 bases not matched to a gene.

The V call is TRBV7-9, the J call TRBJ2-2, with D tentatively TRBD2 (6 bases). CDR3 length equals 17 residues. Germline lookup yields CDR1 SEHNR and CDR2 FQNEAQ (reference sequence). The V end lost 1 base, the J end lost 0 bases, and 12 bases lay between the germline ends. CDR3 in DNA: TGTGCCAGCAGCTTAGTCGACGGGGGACCGAACACCGGGGAGCTGTTTTTT. Translating gives CASSLVDGGPNTGELFF.

The chain combines TRBV7-9 with TRBJ1-2; D unclear. Trimming shortened V by 5 bases and J by 3 bases, and 19 bases separated the two germline ends. This CDR3 spans 16 amino acids. CDR1 and CDR2 (germline): SEHNR, FQNEAQ (reference sequence). CDR3 bases: TGTGCCAGCAGCCCCACACTCACGGAGGCAGACTATGGCTACACCTTC. This encodes CASSPTLTEADYGYTF.

The chain is built from TRBV5-1 and TRBJ2-7; TRBD1 matches at 7 bases. The CDR3 has 12 amino acids. Germline values: CDR1 SGHRS, CDR2 YFSETQ. V was pared by 3 bases and J by 6 bases, with 3 bases of the junction left unmatched. DNA of the CDR3: TGCGCCAGCAGCTCGGGACAGCTCGAGCAGTACTTC. This gives the protein CASSSGQLEQYF.

This chain joins TRBV29-1 and TRBJ2-7; 7 nucleotides agree with TRBD1. The V segment lost 5 bases and the J segment 4 bases; nucleotides outside the gene matches: 8. This CDR3 contains 13 residues. The germline gives CDR1 SQVTM, CDR2 ANQGSEA. The CDR3 DNA is TGCAGCGTTTCCGGGACAGAGGAATACGAGCAGTACTTC. Encoded protein: CSVSGTEEYEQYF.

CDR3 residues: CASSQAGGYPAGTEAFF. CDR3 DNA: TGCGCCAGCAGCCAAGCGGGGGGGTACCCGGCCGGCACTGAAGCTTTCTTT. The V call is TRBV4-1, the J call TRBJ1-1, with D perhaps matching TRBD1 (5 bases). V lost 1 base, J lost 4 bases, and 19 bases lay in between. Germline CDR1 and CDR2: MGHRA and YSYEKL. This CDR3 region has 17 residues.

This clone was counted between two and nine times. The chain recombines TRBV28 with TRBJ1-1, with a tentative D call TRBD1 (6 bases). CDR3 length equals 16 residues. Germline V gene lookup returns CDR1 MDHEN and CDR2 SYDVKM. V shed 7 bases and J shed 3 bases, with 21 bases lying between them. CDR3 bases: TGTGCCAGCATAGGGGGTGGGATGAATACGTACACTGAAGCTTTCTTT. Translation: CASIGGGMNTYTEAFF.

The V and J genes are TRBV27 and TRBJ1-1; TRBD1 might be the D (5 bases). The germline CDR1 and CDR2 sequences are MNHEY and SMNVEV (reference sequence). Trimming removed 6 bases at V and 4 bases at J, with 21 bases between. This CDR3 has 16 residues. In DNA form, the CDR3 reads TGTGCCAGCAGCCCGGCGGGACCTTTGAGTGCCACTGAAGCTTTCTTT. Encoded protein: CASSPAGPLSATEAFF.

The chain carries TRBV30 and TRBJ1-6; D call uncertain. CDR3 length: 12 amino acids. Trimming removed 0 bases from V and 11 bases from J, with 8 bases in between. Germline CDR1 is GTSNPN and CDR2 is SVGIG (reference sequence). The CDR3 DNA is TGTGCCTGGAGTGTACAAGATCCACCCCTCCACTTT. Amino acid sequence: CAWSVQDPPLHF.

CDR3 nucleotide sequence: TGTGCCAGCAGCTTCTCACCCGGGACTCAAAAATCAGATGGCTACACCTTC. It encodes CASSFSPGTQKSDGYTF. The chain joins TRBV5-4 to TRBJ1-2, with D perhaps matching TRBD1 (5 bases). V lost 2 bases, J lost 6 bases, and 23 bases lay in between. CDR3 length: 17 residues. Per germline, CDR1 SGHNT and CDR2 YYREEE (reference sequence).

The DNA of the CDR3 is TGTGCCAGCAGTGTAGAGGGGGTAGGCTATGGCTACACCTTC. Its protein is CASSVEGVGYGYTF. The chain recombines TRBV6-1 with TRBJ1-2; TRBD1 is a possible D gene (6 bases). The CDR3 is 14 amino acids. Germline V gene data show CDR1 as MNHNS and CDR2 as SASEGT. Deletions cut 4 bases from V and 4 bases from J, with 13 bases between.

The V gene is TRBV28, the J gene TRBJ2-6, with D unresolved. Deletions cut 3 bases from V and 2 bases from J, with 5 bases between. The CDR3 totals 14 residues. Germline CDR1 is MDHEN and CDR2 is SYDVKM. The CDR3: CASSFYAGANVLTF. The CDR3 coding sequence is TGTGCCAGCAGTTTTTATGCTGGGGCCAACGTCCTGACTTTC.

The V gene is TRBV5-1, the J gene TRBJ2-2; 7 nucleotides line up with TRBD2. Germline V lookup: CDR1 SGHRS, CDR2 YFSETQ. This CDR3 has 14 residues. J gave up 6 bases and V 4 bases, and 6 bases lay outside the gene matches. CDR3 sequence (DNA): TGCGCCAGCAGCCCGGGACTACGTCCCGGGGAGCTGTTTTTT. Its protein product is CASSPGLRPGELFF.

The V gene is TRBV6-5, the J gene TRBJ2-3; TRBD2 aligns across 7 bases. CDR1 is MNHEY, CDR2 SVGAGI, per germline. There are 15 residues in the CDR3. Trimming cost V 0 bases and J 11 bases; bases outside gene matches: 11. The CDR3 nucleotides read TGTGCCAGCAGTTACTCGAGCGGGTACGGGGAGGGGCAGTATTTT. Translation: CASSYSSGYGEGQYF.

The chain carries TRBV6-1 and TRBJ1-1, with D unresolved. The CDR3 contains 14 residues. The germline V gene encodes CDR1 MNHNS and CDR2 SASEGT. Trimming cost V 6 bases and J 5 bases, with 16 bases left between them. The CDR3 DNA sequence: TGTGCCAGCAGCCGGGATTTGCGGCCGACTGAAGCTTTCTTT. It codes for CASSRDLRPTEAFF.

V and J are TRBV15 and TRBJ1-1; TRBD1 agrees at 7 bases. The length of the CDR3 is 12 residues. The germline gives CDR1 LNHNV, CDR2 YYDKDF (reference sequence). The ends lost 3 bases at V and 10 bases at J; junction bases unmatched: 5. CDR3 in amino acids: CATSSLNRGAFF. CDR3 nucleotide sequence: TGTGCCACCAGCAGTTTAAACAGGGGAGCTTTCTTT.

This chain connects TRBV5-1 to TRBJ2-3; D might be TRBD1 (5 bases). Per germline, CDR1 SGHRS and CDR2 YFSETQ. The CDR3 sequence is 15 residues long. V was pared by 1 base and J by 2 bases, with 11 bases between. CDR3 amino acids: CASSLWQGHTDTQYF. The DNA of the CDR3 is TGCGCCAGCAGCTTGTGGCAGGGCCACACAGATACGCAGTATTTT.

DNA of the CDR3: TGTGCCAGCAGCCGGGGGGGGCTTGGCTACGAGCAGTACTTC. This gives the protein CASSRGGLGYEQYF. The chain employs TRBV25-1 and TRBJ2-7; TRBD2 agrees at 8 bases. V lost 6 bases and J lost 3; bases outside the gene matches: 7. CDR3 length: 14 residues. CDR1 is MGHDK, CDR2 SYGVNS, per germline.

This chain uses TRBV7-9 with TRBJ2-5; 8 nucleotides agree with TRBD1. Per the germline V gene, CDR1 is SEHNR and CDR2 is FQNEAQ (reference sequence). The CDR3 runs to 13 residues. V lost 4 bases, J lost 4 bases, and 2 bases stayed unmatched. The CDR3 DNA follows: TGTGCCAGCAGCTCAGGGGGCTTAGAGACCCAGTACTTC. Encoded protein: CASSSGGLETQYF.